One and the same sample provided the 12 T cell receptor beta chains below, sequenced in a study of CD8 T cells in ankylosing spondylitis (dated by TCRdb to about 2017). What the research found in general, with its limitations: Blood from ankylosing spondylitis patients appeared to be characterized by a TCR beta motif made up of several highly homologous amino acid variants.

Preparation of the library involved 5' RACE. TCRdb shows the sequencer as Illumina HiSeq 2500. The public reads were quality trimmed at Q25 with fastp and then assembled into clones with MiXCR by TCRdb, keeping productive beta chains. Merged by CDR3 protein, the rows form single entries marked with the most common genes and DNA. The sample table lists 500,000 or so distinct CDR3 sequences, under 5.5% of them with a count of one. The top ten clonotypes cover approximately 3.5% of the sample. Their specific antigens are unknown. The specimen was blood, either unsorted or a sorted T cell fraction (not recorded which). The receptor set was obtained from a male donor with ankylosing spondylitis.

At least ten counts were recorded for this clonotype. The V call is TRBV5-5, the J call TRBJ2-4; D is perhaps TRBD2 (5 bases). The CDR3 consists of 15 residues. Germline lookup yields CDR1 SGHKS and CDR2 YYEKEE (reference sequence). The germline V and J ends were trimmed by 2 bases and 4 bases, with 13 bases remaining between them. CDR3 protein: CASSLYGNSKNIQYF. The CDR3 DNA follows: TGTGCCAGCAGCTTATACGGGAACAGTAAAAACATTCAGTACTTC.

Concerning this clonotype itself: A much larger clone lies one base from this, so it may be a read error. The rearrangement links TRBV7-2 to TRBJ2-7; D perhaps matches TRBD2 (5 bases). V lost 0 bases, J lost 7 bases, and 13 bases lay in between. The CDR3 loop spans 14 amino acids. Germline V gene sequence: CDR1 SGHTA, CDR2 FQGNSA. The CDR3 DNA reads as TGTGCCAGCAGCTTAGCATGCGATGCGGGTGAGCAGTACTTC. It encodes CASSLACDAGEQYF.

In the case of this clonotype: At one end, the junction sequence differs from germline, possibly due to a read error. The chain is built from TRBV6-2 or TRBV6-3 and TRBJ1-6, with D possibly being TRBD1 (5 bases). CDR3 size: 14 residues. Germline V gene data show CDR1 as MNHEY and CDR2 as SVGEGT. The CDR3, as DNA: TGTGCCAGCAGTTACAGGGGAGAGAATTCACCCCTCCAATTT. This codes for CASSYRGENSPLQF.

The sample holds many counts of this clonotype. The chain joins TRBV28 to TRBJ2-3, with D perhaps matching TRBD2 (5 bases). V lost 7 bases and J lost 2, with 10 bases in between. In germline, CDR1 is MDHEN, CDR2 SYDVKM. This CDR3 contains 13 residues. The CDR3 DNA reads as TGTGCCAGCATTGCGGGTTACACAGATACGCAGTATTTT. This sequence encodes CASIAGYTDTQYF.

This clonotype was seen at least ten times. The chain links TRBV20-1 to TRBJ1-2; 8 bases fit TRBD1. Germline V CDR1 and CDR2: DFQATT, SNEGSKA (reference sequence). This CDR3 has 12 residues. After removal of 6 bases from V and 7 bases from J, the junction contained 7 bases not matched to a gene. The CDR3 sequence is CSALDRAGGYTF. The CDR3 nucleotides read TGCAGTGCCCTGGACAGGGCGGGTGGCTACACCTTC.

This clonotype was recorded many times. The chain combines TRBV15 with TRBJ1-1; no clear D gene. Trimming removed 5 bases from V and 1 base from J, with 8 bases in between. CDR1 is LNHNV and CDR2 is YYDKDF in the germline V gene (reference sequence). The CDR3 totals 13 residues. CDR3 in amino acids: CATSSGRNTEAFF. The CDR3 DNA is TGTGCCACCAGCTCCGGGCGGAACACTGAAGCTTTCTTT.

The chain couples TRBV3-1 to TRBJ2-5; D is tentatively TRBD1 or TRBD2 (5 bases each). Germline V gene sequence: CDR1 LGHDT, CDR2 YNNKEL (reference sequence). CDR3 size: 15 residues. V was cut by 6 bases and J by 5 bases, with 19 bases left in between. The CDR3 here is CASSLIGTEAETQYF. CDR3 DNA sequence: TGTGCCAGCAGTCTGATAGGGACCGAGGCGGAGACCCAGTACTTC.

There are a few counts of this clonotype. The chain has TRBV7-2 and TRBJ2-2; TRBD2 matches 8 bases. This CDR3 comprises 14 residues. CDR1 is SGHTA and CDR2 is FQGNSA in the germline V gene. The junction had 4 bases not matched to a gene; V was cut back by 3 bases and J by 7 bases. The CDR3 here is CASSFRGGNGELFF. CDR3 bases: TGTGCCAGCAGCTTTCGGGGGGGGAACGGGGAGCTGTTTTTT.

The table lists this clonotype with many counts. The chain combines TRBV28 with TRBJ1-2; 7 nucleotides match TRBD1. Germline trimming cut 5 bases from V and 4 bases from J; bases unmatched to any gene: 4. This CDR3 comprises 13 residues. Germline V lookup: CDR1 MDHEN, CDR2 SYDVKM. CDR3 DNA sequence: TGTGCCAGCAGTCCAGGGGGATTCTATGGCTACACCTTC. This codes for CASSPGGFYGYTF.

This clonotype was seen at least ten times. The chain uses TRBV9 and TRBJ2-2, with 10 positions matching TRBD1. The V gene end was trimmed by 2 bases and the J gene end by 5 bases; junction bases not matched to a gene: 9. The germline V gene has CDR1 SGDLS and CDR2 YYNGEE. CDR3 length: 17 residues. CDR3 nucleotide sequence: TGTGCCAGCAGCGTGGGAGCCGGGACAGGGGTTACCGGGGAGCTGTTTTTT. This codes for CASSVGAGTGVTGELFF.

This clonotype was seen at least ten times. The V call is TRBV28, the J call TRBJ2-2; 7 bases fit TRBD1. J lost 4 bases, V lost 6 bases, and 11 bases had no gene match. The CDR3 is 16 residues long. Germline assignment: CDR1 MDHEN and CDR2 SYDVKM. The CDR3 region has the DNA TGTGCCAGCAGGATGGGACAGCTTCGGGTCACCGGGGAGCTGTTTTTT. It translates to CASRMGQLRVTGELFF.

In this sample, this clonotype turned up many times. The rearrangement joins TRBV12-3 or TRBV12-4 to TRBJ1-5; a possible D gene is TRBD1 (6 bases). The ends were cut back, 2 bases at V and 11 bases at J, with 16 bases in the middle. CDR3 length: 14 residues. CDR3 nucleotides: TGTGCCAGCAGTTTAAGAGGGGGAGGCATCGCCCAGCATTTT. As protein: CASSLRGGGIAQHF.